This T cell receptor beta chain was observed in a study of identical twins. In its sample, this clonotype was seen a few times. Its target is not known. All donors were healthy Caucasians. V was clipped by 5 bases and J by 6 bases; unmatched bases: 5. This CDR3 region has 15 residues. Germline values: CDR1 SEHNR, CDR2 FQNEAQ (reference sequence). Findings of the study overall: Alpha sequences out of frame and shared by twins had excess low generation probability. Out-of-frame sharing of TCR alpha in monozygotic twins was underestimated by models.

TCRdb re-called the 5' RACE reads with MiXCR, one entry per CDR3 protein. The sample lists about 260,000 distinct CDR3 sequences; roughly 7% were seen once. These data were also filed under a second study, of yellow fever vaccine responses in identical twins.

The chain is built from TRBV7-9 and TRBJ1-4, with 11 bases identical to TRBD1. Sequenced sample: memory (CD45RO+) T cells sorted from blood. The TCR originated in a woman younger than 35 in good health. The CDR3 loop reads CASSRPGQGDEKLFF. As DNA, the CDR3 is TGTGCCAGCAGCAGACCGGGACAGGGGGATGAAAAACTGTTTTTT.